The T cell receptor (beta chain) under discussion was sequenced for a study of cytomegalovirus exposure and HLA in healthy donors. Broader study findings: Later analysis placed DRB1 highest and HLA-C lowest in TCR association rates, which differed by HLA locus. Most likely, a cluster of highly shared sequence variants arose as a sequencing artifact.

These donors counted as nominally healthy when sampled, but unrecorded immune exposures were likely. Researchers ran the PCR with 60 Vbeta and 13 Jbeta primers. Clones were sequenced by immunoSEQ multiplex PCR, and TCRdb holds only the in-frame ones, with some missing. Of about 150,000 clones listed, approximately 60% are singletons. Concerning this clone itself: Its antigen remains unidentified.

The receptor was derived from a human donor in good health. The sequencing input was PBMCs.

The CDR3 here is CASSAGTEAFF. In DNA form, the CDR3 reads TGTGCCAGCAGTGCAGGGACTGAAGCTTTCTTT. The chain joins TRBV6-5 to TRBJ1-1; weak D call: TRBD1 (5 bases). The CDR3 loop spans 11 amino acids. V lost 5 bases and J lost 5, with 6 bases in between. CDR1 and CDR2 from the germline V gene are MNHEY and SVGAGI.